A single T cell receptor (beta chain) is shown here with its context. The data stem from a study of blood T cell repertoires in COVID-19. Background on the study: Acute and convalescent COVID-19 specimens originated in the United States, Italy and Spain. Sources were T cells, B-cell-depleted T cells, or PBMCs; the material itself was cDNA or gDNA.

Source study methods: Cell counts per sample came from amplifying reference gene primers. The table came from immunoSEQ multiplex PCR; TCRdb's copy has only in-frame clones and leaves some out. For V, J and clone size, that table is used; D and trimming come from the DNA. Here the sample spans around 130,000 clones, around 91% being singletons. This CDR3 is built from 16 residues. Trimming took 4 bases from V and 7 from J; bases not matched to a gene: 12. Per the germline V gene, CDR1 is SNHLY and CDR2 is FYNNEI. V and J are TRBV2 and TRBJ2-1, with 8 bases aligning to TRBD1. Source material: peripheral blood. The origin of this receptor is a man between 65 and 85 years old with active or convalescent COVID-19. DNA for the CDR3: TGTGCCAGCAGTGCTTGGGGGCAGGGGGCTGAAAATGAGCAGTTCTTC. This translates into CASSAWGQGAENEQFF.